The 10 T cell receptor beta chains below were found in one sample sequenced in a study of T cells in Graves' hyperthyroidism and ophthalmopathy. The investigators amplified TCR beta CDR3 regions from RNA transcripts. The study used the HTBI primer set for a first-round RT-PCR of the TCR CDR3. Via MiXCR, TCRdb re-called the multiplex PCR reads, giving one row per CDR3 protein. The sample has 300,000 or so distinct CDR3 sequences; about 20% are singletons. Material: blood. Receptors originate from a woman aged 45-65 years with Graves' hyperthyroidism.

This clonotype was seen at least ten times. This chain joins TRBV11-3 and TRBJ2-3; the D is unclear. The CDR3 consists of 14 residues. CDR1 SGHNT and CDR2 YENEEA come from the germline V gene. Trimming took off 1 base at V and 5 bases at J, with 10 bases between the two ends. As DNA, the CDR3 is TGTGCCAGCAGCTTAGTAGGATCGGGAGATACGCAGTATTTT. Amino acid sequence: CASSLVGSGDTQYF.

This clonotype was detected many times. The chain employs TRBV18 and TRBJ2-7, with D unresolved. The CDR3 totals 13 residues. V lost 3 bases to trimming and J lost 0 bases, with 6 bases between them. The germline gives CDR1 KGHSH, CDR2 LQKENI. CDR3: CASSPQASYEQYV. DNA of the CDR3: TGTGCCAGCTCACCGCAGGCCTCCTACGAGCAGTACGTC.

In its sample, this clonotype was seen many times. The V and J genes are TRBV6-2 or TRBV6-3 and TRBJ2-7; 10 bases agree with TRBD2. Germline V gene sequence: CDR1 MNHEY, CDR2 SVGEGT. CDR3 length: 17 residues. V shed 2 bases and J 2 bases; nucleotides not matched to a gene: 9. The CDR3 protein is CASSYRDRLAGTYEQYF. The CDR3 DNA reads TGTGCCAGCAGTTACCGGGACCGACTAGCGGGTACCTACGAGCAGTACTTC.

The rearrangement uses TRBV11-2 and TRBJ2-3; 14 nucleotides agree with TRBD2. Looked up from germline, CDR1 is SGHAT and CDR2 is FQNNGV. Trimming took 4 bases from V and 0 from J; bases not matched to a gene: 9. There are 19 residues in the CDR3. Here the CDR3 reads CASSSKGTSGGRSTDTQYF. Here the CDR3 DNA reads TGTGCCAGCAGCTCAAAGGGGACTAGCGGGGGCCGTAGCACAGATACGCAGTATTTT.

This clonotype was recorded many times. The rearrangement links TRBV5-6 to TRBJ1-5; TRBD1 matches 9 bases. Germline lookup yields CDR1 SGHDT and CDR2 YYEEEE. Losses at the gene ends were 0 bases for V and 7 bases for J; bases not matched to a gene: 8. The CDR3 covers 16 residues. The CDR3 DNA reads as TGTGCCAGCAGCTTGGGTCCGACAGGGGGTCAACAGCCCCAGCATTTT. It codes for CASSLGPTGGQQPQHF.

This clonotype was recorded at least ten times. The CDR3 loop reads CASSSGQGGSYTF. CDR3 bases: TGTGCCAGCAGCTCCGGACAGGGGGGAAGCTACACCTTC. This chain joins TRBV7-2 and TRBJ1-2; 10 bases align to TRBD1. Trimming removed 4 bases from V and 9 bases from J; junction bases left unmatched: 5. The CDR3 has 13 amino acids. Looked up from germline, CDR1 is SGHTA and CDR2 is FQGNSA. Looking up the rest from reference TRBV7-2 and TRBJ1-2 gives the full variable domain: GAGVSQSPSNKVTEKGKDVELRCDPISGHTALYWYRQSLGQGLEFLIYFQGNSAPDKSGLPSDRFSAERTGGSVSTLTIQRTQQEDSAVYLCASSSGQGGSYTFGSGTRLTVV.

This chain connects TRBV6-1 to TRBJ1-1; perhaps TRBD1 as D (5 bases). There are 13 residues in the CDR3. The germline gives CDR1 MNHNS, CDR2 SASEGT. V was trimmed by 7 bases and J by 1 base, leaving 10 bases between them. Here the CDR3 DNA reads TGTGCCAGCATGGTGGGACCGAACACTGAAGCTTTCTTT. Translated: CASMVGPNTEAFF.

This clonotype was seen a few times. The chain employs TRBV7-9 and TRBJ2-1, with 7 bases fitting TRBD1. J was trimmed by 7 bases and V by 5 bases; bases with no gene match: 5. The CDR3 consists of 13 residues. CDR1 and CDR2 (germline): SEHNR, FQNEAQ (reference sequence). The CDR3 reads CASSKGAGNEQFF. CDR3 DNA sequence: TGTGCCAGCAGCAAGGGGGCTGGAAATGAGCAGTTCTTC. The full variable domain, rest sourced from reference TRBV7-9 and TRBJ2-1, is DTGVSQNPRHKITKRGQNVTFRCDPISEHNRLYWYRQTLGQGPEFLTYFQNEAQLEKSRLLSDRFSAERPKGSFSTLEIQRTEQGDSAMYLCASSKGAGNEQFFGPGTRLTVL.

V and J are TRBV6-2 or TRBV6-3 and TRBJ2-7, with D unresolved. The CDR3 length is 12 residues. Trimming cost V 5 bases and J 2 bases, with 7 bases left between them. CDR1 and CDR2 (germline): MNHEY, SVGEGT. CDR3 coding DNA: TGTGCCAGCAGTATCGGACCCTACGAGCAGTACTTC. It codes for CASSIGPYEQYF.

This clonotype was counted many times. The CDR3 protein is CASSDGGGLAGVNEQFF. The CDR3 region has the DNA TGCGCCAGCAGCGACGGGGGGGGACTAGCGGGAGTAAATGAGCAGTTCTTC. J is TRBJ2-1 and V is TRBV5-1; 14 bases fit TRBD2. There are 17 residues in the CDR3. V dropped 4 bases and J dropped 7; count of bases not matched to a gene: 10. Germline V CDR1 and CDR2: SGHRS, YFSETQ.